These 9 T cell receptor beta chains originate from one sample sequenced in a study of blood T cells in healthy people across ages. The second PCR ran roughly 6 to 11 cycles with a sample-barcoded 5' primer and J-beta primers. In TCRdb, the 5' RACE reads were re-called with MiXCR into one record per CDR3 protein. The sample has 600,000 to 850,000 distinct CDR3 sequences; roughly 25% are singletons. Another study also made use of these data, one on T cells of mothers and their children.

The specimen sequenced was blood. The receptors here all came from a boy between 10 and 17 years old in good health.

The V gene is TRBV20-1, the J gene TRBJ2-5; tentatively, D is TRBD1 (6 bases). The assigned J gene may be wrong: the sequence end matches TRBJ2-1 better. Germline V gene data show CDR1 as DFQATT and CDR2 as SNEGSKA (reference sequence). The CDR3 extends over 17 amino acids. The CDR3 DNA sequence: TGCAGTGCTAGAGATTTTGTTGGCACCAAGACAGGCGGGGAGCAGTTCTTC. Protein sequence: CSARDFVGTKTGGEQFF.

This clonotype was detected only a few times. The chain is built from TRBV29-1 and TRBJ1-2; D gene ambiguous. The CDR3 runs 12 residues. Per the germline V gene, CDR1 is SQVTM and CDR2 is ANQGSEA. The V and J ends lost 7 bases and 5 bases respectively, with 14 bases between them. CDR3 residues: CSDRESEYGYTF. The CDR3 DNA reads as TGCAGCGATCGCGAATCGGAATATGGCTACACCTTC.

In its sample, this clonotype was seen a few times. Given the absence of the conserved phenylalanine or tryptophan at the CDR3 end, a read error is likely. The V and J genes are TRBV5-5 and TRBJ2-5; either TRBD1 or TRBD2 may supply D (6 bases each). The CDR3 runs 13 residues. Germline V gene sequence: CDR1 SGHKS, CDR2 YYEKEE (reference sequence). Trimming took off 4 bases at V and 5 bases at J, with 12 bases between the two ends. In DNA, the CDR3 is TGTGCCAGCAGCCCGCCGGGGGCGGAGACCCAGTACGTC. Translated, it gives CASSPPGAETQYV.

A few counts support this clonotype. The DNA for the CDR3 is TGTGCCAGCAGTTACTGTCCGAGTTGGAATGGCTACACCTTC. Protein product: CASSYCPSWNGYTF. The V gene is TRBV6-7, the J gene TRBJ1-2, with D uncertain. TRBV6-7 is reported as an ORF; its role is uncertain. V lost 1 base to trimming and J lost 6 bases, with 12 bases between them. The CDR3 extends over 14 amino acids.

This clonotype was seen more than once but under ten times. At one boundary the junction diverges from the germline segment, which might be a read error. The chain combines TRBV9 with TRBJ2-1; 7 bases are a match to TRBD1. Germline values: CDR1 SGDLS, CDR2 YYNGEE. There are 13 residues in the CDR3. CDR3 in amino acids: CASSVDSGTEVNF. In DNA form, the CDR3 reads TGTGCCAGCAGCGTAGATTCTGGGACAGAGGTTAACTTC.

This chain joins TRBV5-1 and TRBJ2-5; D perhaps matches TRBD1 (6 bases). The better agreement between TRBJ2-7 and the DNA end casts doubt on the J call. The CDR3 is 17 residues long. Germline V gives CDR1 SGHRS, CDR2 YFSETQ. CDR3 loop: CASSSRSLGDRTYEQYF. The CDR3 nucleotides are TGCGCCAGCAGTTCGAGATCTCTGGGAGACAGGACCTACGAGCAGTACTTC.

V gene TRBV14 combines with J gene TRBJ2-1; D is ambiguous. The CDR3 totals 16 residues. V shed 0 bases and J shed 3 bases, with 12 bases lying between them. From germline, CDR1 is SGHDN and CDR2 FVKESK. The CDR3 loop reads CASSQEPPQLYNEQFF. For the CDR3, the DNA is TGTGCCAGCAGCCAAGAGCCCCCTCAACTCTACAATGAGCAGTTCTTC.

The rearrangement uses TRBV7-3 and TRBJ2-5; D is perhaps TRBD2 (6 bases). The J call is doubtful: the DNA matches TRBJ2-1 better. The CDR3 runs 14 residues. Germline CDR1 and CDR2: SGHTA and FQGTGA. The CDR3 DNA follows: TGTGCCAGCAGCTTAAGCGGGGTCAACAATGAGCAGTTCTTC. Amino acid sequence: CASSLSGVNNEQFF.

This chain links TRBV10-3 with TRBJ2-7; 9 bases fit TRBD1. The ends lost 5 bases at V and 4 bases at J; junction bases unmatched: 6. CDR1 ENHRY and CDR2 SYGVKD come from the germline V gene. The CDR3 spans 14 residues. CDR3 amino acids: CAISTGQGGYEQYF. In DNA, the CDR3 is TGTGCCATCAGTACGGGACAGGGTGGATACGAGCAGTACTTC.